A selection of T cell receptor beta chains follows, all from one sample in a study of shared clonotypes between healthy human individuals. The table came from immunoSEQ multiplex PCR; TCRdb's copy has only in-frame clones and leaves some out. In the table there are 230,000 or so clones, 50% to 80% of which are singletons. The sequenced material came from memory CD4+ T cells sorted from blood. The receptors derive from a young man in good health. Both conserved end residues are part of each CDR3. Each record gives: clone size, J gene, D gene, V gene, CDR3 protein, CDR3 DNA. A D gene is named only where the DNA matches it firmly. Size values are once, few and many counts, or a class for expanded clones, and some rows have none.

.,TRBJ2-1,.,TRBV27,CASSFGQKYYNEQFF,TGTGCCAGCAGTTTTGGGCAAAAATACTACAATGAGCAGTTCTTC
.,TRBJ1-5,TRBD1,TRBV2,CASSDRAVVDQPQHF,TGTGCCAGCAGCGACAGGGCGGTTGTGGATCAGCCCCAGCATTTT
.,TRBJ2-3,TRBD2,TRBV2,CAGQPSRLAGTNTQYF,TGTGCCGGCCAACCCTCTCGACTAGCGGGCACGAATACGCAGTATTTT
.,TRBJ1-2,.,TRBV9,CASAKGLTGDYGYTF,TGTGCCAGCGCGAAAGGCTTGACGGGGGACTATGGCTACACCTTC
.,TRBJ2-7,.,TRBV2,CASGLGHEQYF,TGTGCCAGCGGTCTGGGCCACGAGCAGTACTTC
.,TRBJ2-3,.,TRBV6-6,CASSFGMESTDTQYF,TGTGCCAGCAGTTTCGGAATGGAGAGCACAGATACGCAGTATTTT
.,TRBJ1-2,.,TRBV9,CASSVQERGYTF,TGTGCCAGCAGCGTACAGGAGAGGGGCTACACCTTC
.,TRBJ2-7,.,TRBV18,CASSPGGGPYEQYF,TGTGCCAGCTCACCGGGAGGGGGACCTTACGAGCAGTACTTC
.,TRBJ2-3,.,TRBV6-5,CASSYSFSRASDTQYF,TGTGCCAGCAGTTACTCGTTTTCACGGGCCTCAGATACGCAGTATTTT
few,TRBJ2-5,.,TRBV15,CATSRDKASARQETQYF,TGTGCCACCAGCAGAGATAAGGCTAGCGCCCGCCAAGAGACCCAGTACTTC
few,TRBJ2-5,TRBD2,TRBV7-2,CASSLGVSGRTQETQYF,TGTGCCAGCAGTTTAGGGGTCAGCGGGAGGACTCAAGAGACCCAGTACTTC
.,TRBJ1-5,.,TRBV19,CASSIRPQTSNQPQHF,TGTGCCAGTAGTATTCGGCCCCAGACTAGCAATCAGCCCCAGCATTTT
.,TRBJ2-3,TRBD2,TRBV7-8,CASSFLSGSKTDTQYF,TGTGCCAGCAGCTTCCTCAGCGGGAGTAAAACAGATACGCAGTATTTT
many,TRBJ2-7,.,TRBV18,CASSPSEGMTYEQYF,TGTGCCAGCTCACCATCGGAGGGGATGACCTACGAGCAGTACTTC
.,TRBJ2-1,TRBD1,TRBV27,CASSLYRGSYNEQFF,TGTGCCAGCAGTTTATACAGGGGTTCCTACAATGAGCAGTTCTTC
once,TRBJ2-2,TRBD1,TRBV28,CASSFQQGITGELFF,TGTGCCAGCAGTTTCCAACAGGGGATCACCGGGGAGCTGTTTTTT
.,TRBJ2-5,.,TRBV6-1,CASRPGPLQETQYF,TGTGCCAGCAGGCCAGGGCCCCTCCAAGAGACCCAGTACTTC
few,TRBJ2-1,.,TRBV18,CASSPGGLPNEQFF,TGTGCCAGCTCACCGGGGGGGCTGCCCAATGAGCAGTTCTTC
.,TRBJ2-5,.,TRBV6-1,CASSVQYQETQYF,TGTGCCAGCAGTGTACAGTACCAAGAGACCCAGTACTTC
.,TRBJ2-1,.,TRBV5-4,CASSPRKESTFNEQFF,TGTGCCAGCAGCCCCAGGAAGGAATCAACCTTCAATGAGCAGTTCTTC